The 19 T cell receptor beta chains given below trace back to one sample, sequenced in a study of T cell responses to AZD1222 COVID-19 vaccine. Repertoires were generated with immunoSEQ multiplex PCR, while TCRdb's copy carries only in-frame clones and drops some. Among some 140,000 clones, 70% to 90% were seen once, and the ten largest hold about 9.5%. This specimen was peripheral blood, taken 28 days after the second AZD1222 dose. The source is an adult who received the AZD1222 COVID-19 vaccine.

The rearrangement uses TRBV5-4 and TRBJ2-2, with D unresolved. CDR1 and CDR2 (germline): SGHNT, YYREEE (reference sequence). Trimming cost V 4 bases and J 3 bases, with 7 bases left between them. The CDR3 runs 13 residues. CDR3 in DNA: TGTGCCAGCAGCCTGCCGGACACCGGGGAGCTGTTTTTT. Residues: CASSLPDTGELFF.

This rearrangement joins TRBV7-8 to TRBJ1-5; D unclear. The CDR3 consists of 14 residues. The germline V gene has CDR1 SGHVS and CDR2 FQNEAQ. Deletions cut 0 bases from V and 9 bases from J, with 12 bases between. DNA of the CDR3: TGTGCCAGCAGCTTAGCGGCAGAGGATCGGCCCCAGCATTTT. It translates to CASSLAAEDRPQHF.

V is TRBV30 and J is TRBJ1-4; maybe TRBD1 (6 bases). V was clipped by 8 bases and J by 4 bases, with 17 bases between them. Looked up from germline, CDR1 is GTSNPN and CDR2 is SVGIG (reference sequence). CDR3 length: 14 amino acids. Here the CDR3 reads CAGTRGAINEKLFF. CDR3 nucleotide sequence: TGTGCCGGTACTCGGGGGGCGATTAATGAAAAACTGTTTTTT.

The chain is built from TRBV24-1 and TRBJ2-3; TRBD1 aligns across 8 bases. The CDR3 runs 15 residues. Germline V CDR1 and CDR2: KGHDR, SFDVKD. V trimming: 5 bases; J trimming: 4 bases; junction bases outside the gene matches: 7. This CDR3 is CATSGGQGRSDTQYF. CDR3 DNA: TGTGCCACCAGTGGAGGACAGGGCCGCTCAGATACGCAGTATTTT.

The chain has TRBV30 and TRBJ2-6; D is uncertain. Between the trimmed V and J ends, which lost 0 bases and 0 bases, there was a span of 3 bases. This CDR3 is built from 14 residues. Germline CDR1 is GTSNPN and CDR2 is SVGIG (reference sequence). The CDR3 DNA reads TGTGCCTGGAGTGTGAGCTCTGGGGCCAACGTCCTGACTTTC. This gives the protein CAWSVSSGANVLTF.

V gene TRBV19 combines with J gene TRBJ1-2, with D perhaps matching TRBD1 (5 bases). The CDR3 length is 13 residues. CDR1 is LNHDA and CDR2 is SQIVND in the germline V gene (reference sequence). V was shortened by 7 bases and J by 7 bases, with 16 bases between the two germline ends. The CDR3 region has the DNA TGTGCCAGTACCTCCCGAGAGGGGCTTGGCTACACCTTC. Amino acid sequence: CASTSREGLGYTF.

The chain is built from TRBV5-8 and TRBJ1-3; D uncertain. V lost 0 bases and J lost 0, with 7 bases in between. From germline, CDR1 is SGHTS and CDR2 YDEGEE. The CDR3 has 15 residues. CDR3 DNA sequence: TGTGCCAGCAGCTTGGATTACACCTCTGGAAACACCATATATTTT. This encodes CASSLDYTSGNTIYF.

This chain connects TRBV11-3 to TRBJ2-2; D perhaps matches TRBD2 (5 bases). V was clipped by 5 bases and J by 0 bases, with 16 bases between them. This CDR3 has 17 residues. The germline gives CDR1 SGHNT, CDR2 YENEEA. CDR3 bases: TGTGCCAGCAGCCCGCGGACCCGACTACCGAACACCGGGGAGCTGTTTTTT. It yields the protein CASSPRTRLPNTGELFF.

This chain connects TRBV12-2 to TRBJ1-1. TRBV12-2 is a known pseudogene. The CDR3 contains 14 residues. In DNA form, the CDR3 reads TGTGCAAGTCGCTCCACCTGCGGGGGTCCTGAAGCTTTCTTT. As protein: CASRSTCGGPEAFF.

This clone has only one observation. The CDR3 protein is CASSQELQANSPLHF. The CDR3 DNA is TGCGCCAGCAGCCAAGAACTACAGGCGAATTCACCCCTCCACTTT. The chain couples TRBV4-3 to TRBJ1-6; tentatively, D is TRBD1 (5 bases). This CDR3 region has 15 residues. The germline CDR1 and CDR2 sequences are LGHNA and YSLEER. V dropped 0 bases and J dropped 7 bases, with 10 bases sitting between them.

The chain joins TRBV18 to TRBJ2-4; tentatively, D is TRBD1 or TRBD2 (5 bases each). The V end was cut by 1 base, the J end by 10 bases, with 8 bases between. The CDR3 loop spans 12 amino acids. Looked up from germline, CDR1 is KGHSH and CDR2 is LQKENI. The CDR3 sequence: CASSPRDDIQYF. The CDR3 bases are TGTGCCAGCTCACCACGGGACGATATTCAGTACTTC. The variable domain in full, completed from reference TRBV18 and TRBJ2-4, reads NAGVMQNPRHLVRRRGQEARLRCSPMKGHSHVYWYRQLPEEGLKFMVYLQKENIIDESGMPKERFSAEFPKEGPSILRIQQVVRGDSAAYFCASSPRDDIQYFGAGTRLSVL.

CDR3 in DNA: TGTGCCACCAGCAGACAGGACGGGGAGCTGTTTTTT. Its translation is CATSRQDGELFF. The V call is TRBV15, the J call TRBJ2-2; D unclear. The V gene lost 2 bases and the J gene lost 7 bases, with 5 bases spanning the gap. CDR3 length equals 12 residues. The germline gives CDR1 LNHNV, CDR2 YYDKDF (reference sequence).

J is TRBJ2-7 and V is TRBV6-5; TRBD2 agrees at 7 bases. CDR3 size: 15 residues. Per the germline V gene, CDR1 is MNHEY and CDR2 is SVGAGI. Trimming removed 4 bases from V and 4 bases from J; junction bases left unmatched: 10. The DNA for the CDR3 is TGTGCCAGCAGTTGGGGGGGGTCGGGTAGGTACGAGCAGTACTTC. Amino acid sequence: CASSWGGSGRYEQYF.

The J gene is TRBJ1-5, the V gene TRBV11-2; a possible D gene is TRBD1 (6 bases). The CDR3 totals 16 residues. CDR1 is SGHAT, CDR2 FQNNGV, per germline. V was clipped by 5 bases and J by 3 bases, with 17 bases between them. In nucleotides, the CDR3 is TGTGCCAGCAGCCAAGGTGGGGGGCGGGACAATCAGCCCCAGCATTTT. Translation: CASSQGGGRDNQPQHF.

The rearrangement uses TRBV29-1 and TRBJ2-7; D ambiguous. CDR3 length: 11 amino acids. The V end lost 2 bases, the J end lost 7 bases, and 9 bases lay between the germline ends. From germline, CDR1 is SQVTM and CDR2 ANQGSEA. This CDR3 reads CSVEPPSEQYF. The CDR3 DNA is TGCAGCGTTGAACCGCCCTCGGAGCAGTACTTC.

The CDR3 DNA reads as TGTGCCAGCGGGGTCGGAACTTACAATGAGCAGTTCTTC. Translated, it gives CASGVGTYNEQFF. The chain joins TRBV9 to TRBJ2-1; no firm D call. The V and J ends lost 7 bases and 4 bases respectively, with 12 bases between them. Germline values: CDR1 SGDLS, CDR2 YYNGEE. The CDR3 is made up of 13 amino acids.

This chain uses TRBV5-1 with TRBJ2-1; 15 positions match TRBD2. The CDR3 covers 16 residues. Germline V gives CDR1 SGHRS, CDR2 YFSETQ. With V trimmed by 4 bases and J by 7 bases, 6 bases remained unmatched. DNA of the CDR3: TGCGCCAGCAGCGTAGGACTAGCGGGAGGGAGGAATGAGCAGTTCTTC. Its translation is CASSVGLAGGRNEQFF.

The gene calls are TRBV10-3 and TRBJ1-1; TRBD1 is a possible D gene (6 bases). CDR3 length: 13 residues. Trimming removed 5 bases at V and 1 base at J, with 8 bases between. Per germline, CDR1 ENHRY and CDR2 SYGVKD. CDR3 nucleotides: TGTGCCATCAGTCCGGGACAGAACACTGAAGCTTTCTTT. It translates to CAISPGQNTEAFF.

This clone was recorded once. The chain's CDR3 is CASSLYSGFAEAFF. Written as DNA, the CDR3 is TGTGCCAGCAGCTTATATTCGGGCTTCGCTGAAGCTTTCTTT. V is TRBV7-2 and J is TRBJ1-1; D is unclear. The germline V gene has CDR1 SGHTA and CDR2 FQGNSA. CDR3 length equals 14 residues. The V and J ends lost 2 bases and 6 bases respectively, with 13 bases between them. Together with reference TRBV7-2 and TRBJ1-1, the CDR3 gives the full variable domain: GAGVSQSPSNKVTEKGKDVELRCDPISGHTALYWYRQSLGQGLEFLIYFQGNSAPDKSGLPSDRFSAERTGGSVSTLTIQRTQQEDSAVYLCASSLYSGFAEAFFGQGTRLTVV.